A single sample gave rise to the 22 T cell receptor beta chains below, sequenced in a study of cytomegalovirus exposure and HLA in healthy donors. PCR involved 60 Vbeta and 13 Jbeta primers. Measured with immunoSEQ multiplex PCR; TCRdb has only the in-frame clones, and not every one. The data contain about 140,000 clones, roughly 80% of them singletons. Sequences were obtained from PBMCs. All receptors derive from a man aged 35 to 55 in good health and CMV-seronegative.

CDR3 residues: CASSYRGPDTQYF. CDR3 DNA: TGTGCCAGCAGTTACAGGGGTCCAGATACGCAGTATTTT. The chain couples TRBV28 to TRBJ2-3, with 7 bases lining up with TRBD1. V shed 4 bases and J 4 bases; nucleotides not matched to a gene: 2. This CDR3 has 13 residues. Per the germline V gene, CDR1 is MDHEN and CDR2 is SYDVKM.

The V call is TRBV5-1, the J call TRBJ1-2; 7 nucleotides line up with TRBD1. This CDR3 region has 13 residues. Germline-derived CDR1 and CDR2 are SGHRS and YFSETQ. V shed 5 bases and J 6 bases; nucleotides not matched to a gene: 7. CDR3 bases: TGCGCCAGCAGACCGACAGGGAAGGATGGCTACACCTTC. Its translation: CASRPTGKDGYTF.

This chain uses TRBV11-2 with TRBJ2-3, with D perhaps matching TRBD2 (7 bases). The CDR3 length is 14 residues. Germline CDR1 reads SGHAT; CDR2 reads FQNNGV. V lost 3 bases and J 6 bases, leaving 13 bases between the germline ends. This CDR3 reads CASSLGGGKDTQYF. CDR3 bases: TGTGCCAGCAGCTTGGGGGGGGGCAAGGATACGCAGTATTTT.

This rearrangement joins TRBV19 to TRBJ1-1; D gene uncertain. The V gene's germline CDR1 is LNHDA and CDR2 SQIVND (reference sequence). The V and J ends lost 2 bases and 5 bases respectively, with 9 bases between them. There are 13 residues in the CDR3. DNA for the CDR3: TGTGCCAGTAGTATAATCCCTAAAACTGAAGCTTTCTTT. This sequence encodes CASSIIPKTEAFF. The whole variable domain, remainder taken from reference TRBV19 and TRBJ1-1, is DGGITQSPKYLFRKEGQNVTLSCEQNLNHDAMYWYRQDPGQGLRLIYYSQIVNDFQKGDIAEGYSVSREKKESFPLTVTSAQKNPTAFYLCASSIIPKTEAFFGQGTRLTVV.

The rearrangement links TRBV7-2 to TRBJ2-7; maybe TRBD1 (5 bases). Germline CDR1 SGHTA, CDR2 FQGNSA. The V end was cut by 4 bases, the J end by 5 bases, with 18 bases between. CDR3 length equals 15 residues. The DNA for the CDR3 is TGTGCCAGCAGCTGGGGCCTTGCAAAGGGGAACGAGCAGTACTTC. This codes for CASSWGLAKGNEQYF.

This clone has more than one count but fewer than ten. The chain uses TRBV27 and TRBJ2-1; D may be TRBD1 (6 bases). Germline assignment: CDR1 MNHEY and CDR2 SMNVEV (reference sequence). The CDR3 has 16 residues. V was cut by 3 bases and J by 2 bases, with 14 bases left in between. The CDR3 here is CASSLHPRGTYNEQFF. DNA for the CDR3: TGTGCCAGCAGTTTGCACCCCAGGGGCACCTACAATGAGCAGTTCTTC.

This clone came up once. The chain uses TRBV5-4 and TRBJ1-1; 11 positions agree with TRBD1. CDR1 is SGHNT, CDR2 YYREEE, per germline (reference sequence). V was clipped by 0 bases and J by 6 bases; unmatched bases: 7. The CDR3 is made up of 16 amino acids. CDR3 residues: CASSLGTGGGIAEAFF. The CDR3 coding sequence is TGTGCCAGCAGCTTGGGGACAGGGGGCGGGATCGCTGAAGCTTTCTTT.

The J gene is TRBJ1-6, the V gene TRBV7-2; a weak D match, TRBD1 (6 bases). The V and J ends lost 5 bases and 9 bases respectively, with 14 bases between them. Germline loops: CDR1 SGHTA, CDR2 FQGNSA. This CDR3 has 14 residues. The CDR3 DNA sequence: TGTGCCAGCAGCCCGGGCCGAGGGGGTTCACCCCTCCACTTT. This codes for CASSPGRGGSPLHF.

The rearrangement joins TRBV4-3 to TRBJ2-1, with 11 bases lining up with TRBD2. CDR3 length: 16 amino acids. J was trimmed by 8 bases and V by 0 bases; bases with no gene match: 6. Germline values: CDR1 LGHNA, CDR2 YSLEER. The CDR3 loop is CASSQERLAGGHEQFF. Here the CDR3 DNA reads TGCGCCAGCAGCCAAGAGAGGTTAGCGGGGGGGCATGAGCAGTTCTTC.

The chain has TRBV2 and TRBJ1-3, with D uncertain. V was shortened by 6 bases and J by 1 base, with 19 bases between the two germline ends. Germline-derived CDR1 and CDR2 are SNHLY and FYNNEI. CDR3 size: 17 residues. The CDR3 nucleotides read TGTGCCAGCAGGTCTGTCACTTCGGGGTGGTCTGGAAACACCATATATTTT. Translated, it gives CASRSVTSGWSGNTIYF.

In DNA, the CDR3 is TGTGCCAGCAGCCCTTCGGGAGACTATGGCTACACCTTC. Amino acid sequence: CASSPSGDYGYTF. V and J are TRBV7-9 and TRBJ1-2; D unresolved. Trimming pared 5 bases from V and 3 bases from J, leaving 10 bases between. The V gene's germline CDR1 is SEHNR and CDR2 FQNEAQ (reference sequence). CDR3 length: 13 residues.

J is TRBJ1-1 and V is TRBV5-4; possibly TRBD1 for D (5 bases). Trimming removed 4 bases from V and 11 bases from J, with 15 bases in between. CDR1 SGHNT and CDR2 YYREEE come from the germline V gene (reference sequence). The CDR3 is 12 amino acids. CDR3 bases: TGTGCCAGCAGCCCAGGGAGGGCTAGGGCTTTCTTT. Its protein is CASSPGRARAFF.

V is TRBV7-3 and J is TRBJ1-2; a possible D gene is TRBD1 (6 bases). The V and J ends lost 5 bases and 4 bases respectively, with 17 bases between them. The CDR3 sequence is 15 residues long. Germline V gene lookup returns CDR1 SGHTA and CDR2 FQGTGA. The CDR3 DNA sequence: TGTGCCAGCAGCCGGGCAGGGGCCAACCGCTATGGCTACACCTTC. Translating it yields CASSRAGANRYGYTF.

This chain links TRBV6-1 with TRBJ1-5; TRBD1 might be the D (5 bases). The CDR3 consists of 15 residues. V was shortened by 4 bases and J by 7 bases, with 17 bases between the two germline ends. Germline CDR1 MNHNS, CDR2 SASEGT. CDR3: CASSGGIGATQPQHF. The CDR3 nucleotides are TGTGCCAGCAGTGGGGGCATAGGGGCTACCCAGCCCCAGCATTTT.

Regarding this clone: This same CDR3 is encoded by further DNA sequences in the sample. The genes are TRBV29-1 and TRBJ2-2; TRBD2 agrees at 7 bases. The germline V gene encodes CDR1 SQVTM and CDR2 ANQGSEA. The CDR3 consists of 16 residues. V lost 4 bases and J lost 2; bases outside the gene matches: 10. The CDR3 region is CSVALADRDNTGELFF. In DNA, the CDR3 is TGCAGCGTTGCTCTAGCGGACCGCGACAACACCGGGGAGCTGTTTTTT.

The chain links TRBV20-1 to TRBJ2-3; TRBD2 might be the D (6 bases). Trimming cost V 8 bases and J 9 bases, with 15 bases left between them. The CDR3 extends over 11 amino acids. Germline CDR1 reads DFQATT; CDR2 reads SNEGSKA (reference sequence). The CDR3 loop reads CSPGLLWTQYF. In DNA form, the CDR3 reads TGCAGTCCGGGACTCCTGTGGACGCAGTATTTT.

V and J are TRBV6-5 and TRBJ1-6; no clear D gene. This CDR3 is built from 12 residues. The V and J ends lost 4 bases and 7 bases respectively, with 5 bases between them. Germline assignment: CDR1 MNHEY and CDR2 SVGAGI. Here the CDR3 DNA reads TGTGCCAGCAGTTTAATCAATTCACCCCTCCACTTT. This gives the protein CASSLINSPLHF.

This chain links TRBV7-9 with TRBJ2-1, with TRBD2 matching over 14 bases. Unmatched junction bases numbered 11, after V lost 5 bases and J lost 8 bases. Germline V gene sequence: CDR1 SEHNR, CDR2 FQNEAQ (reference sequence). The CDR3 contains 17 residues. This CDR3 reads CASSGGLAGATVDEQFF. The CDR3 DNA is TGTGCCAGCAGCGGGGGACTAGCGGGGGCTACGGTAGATGAGCAGTTCTTC.

The chain has TRBV19 and TRBJ2-4; D not resolved. Trimming removed 4 bases at V and 0 bases at J, with 10 bases between. This CDR3 contains 15 residues. The V gene's germline CDR1 is LNHDA and CDR2 SQIVND (reference sequence). In DNA, the CDR3 is TGTGCCAGTAGTACGTACATCCTAGCCAAAAACATTCAGTACTTC. Translation: CASSTYILAKNIQYF.

A single count supports this clone. The J gene is TRBJ2-5, the V gene TRBV5-4; the D gene is possibly TRBD1 (5 bases). Near its end, the DNA agrees better with TRBJ2-7, so the J call may be wrong. The CDR3 sequence is 15 residues long. Germline V gives CDR1 SGHNT, CDR2 YYREEE (reference sequence). CDR3 in DNA: TGTGCCAGCAGCTTACGGACACCCGCCACCGACGAGCAGTACTTC. Its protein is CASSLRTPATDEQYF.

This clone appeared a few times. The chain couples TRBV29-1 to TRBJ1-1; D is uncertain. The CDR3 runs 14 residues. In germline, CDR1 is SQVTM, CDR2 ANQGSEA. Trimming took off 3 bases at V and 5 bases at J, with 16 bases between the two ends. CDR3 nucleotides: TGCAGCGTTGACCGCTCACACTTAGCAACTGAAGCTTTCTTT. Residues: CSVDRSHLATEAFF. The full variable domain, its missing parts supplied by reference TRBV29-1 and TRBJ1-1, is SAVISQKPSRDICQRGTSLTIQCQVDSQVTMMFWYRQQPGQSLTLIATANQGSEATYESGFVIDKFPISRPNLTFSTLTVSNMSPEDSSIYLCSVDRSHLATEAFFGQGTRLTVV.

The chain uses TRBV7-6 and TRBJ2-7, with 9 nucleotides matching TRBD1. Germline CDR1 reads SGHVS; CDR2 reads FNYEAQ. Unmatched junction bases numbered 3, after V lost 1 base and J lost 2 bases. CDR3 length equals 15 residues. CDR3 protein: CASSLGTGDAYEQYF. The CDR3 DNA reads TGTGCCAGCAGCTTAGGGACAGGGGACGCCTACGAGCAGTACTTC.